One sample yielded the 10 T cell receptor beta chains listed below, sequenced in a study of vaccination and CD4 T cells after COVID-19. Treatment: approximately 10-day PBMC culture with coronavirus spike peptide pools or control peptides (ViraFEST assay). No antigen has been identified for these receptors. Once obtained from cultured CD4+ T cells, the DNA was sequenced using the Oncomine TCR Beta short-read assay. TCRdb processed the PCR reads anew with MiXCR; each CDR3 protein has one entry. The sample carries approximately 15,000 distinct CDR3 sequences, roughly 55% recorded once. Sequences were obtained from CD4+ T cells from blood, cultured in vitro. These receptors were taken from a human donor who had recovered from COVID-19.

To note about this clonotype: One end of the junction varies from germline; a read error may be responsible. The chain links TRBV2 to TRBJ2-1; 8 nucleotides line up with TRBD2. CDR1 and CDR2 (germline): SNHLY, FYNNEI. CDR3 length: 14 amino acids. The DNA of the CDR3 is TGTACCAGCAGTGCCTCGGGAGGGACCAATGAGCAGTTCTTC. Translation gives CTSSASGGTNEQFF.

This clonotype has more than one count but fewer than ten. The chain joins TRBV7-2 to TRBJ1-5, with D hard to call. The CDR3 sequence is 15 residues long. Trimming cost V 5 bases and J 7 bases, with 18 bases left between them. Per germline, CDR1 SGHTA and CDR2 FQGNSA. Here the CDR3 reads CASSPSGEIGQPQHF. CDR3 nucleotide sequence: TGTGCCAGCAGCCCCAGCGGGGAGATTGGGCAGCCCCAGCATTTT. The full variable domain, in which reference TRBV7-2 and TRBJ1-5 provide the parts outside the CDR3, is GAGVSQSPSNKVTEKGKDVELRCDPISGHTALYWYRQSLGQGLEFLIYFQGNSAPDKSGLPSDRFSAERTGGSVSTLTIQRTQQEDSAVYLCASSPSGEIGQPQHFGDGTRLSIL.

The chain is built from TRBV20-1 and TRBJ1-5; D unclear. The CDR3 has 14 residues. Trimming shortened V by 6 bases and J by 5 bases, and 17 bases separated the two germline ends. The germline gives CDR1 DFQATT, CDR2 SNEGSKA (reference sequence). The CDR3 spells CSAQGGPGYQPQHF. The CDR3 nucleotides are TGCAGTGCCCAAGGTGGGCCAGGTTATCAGCCCCAGCATTTT.

This clonotype appeared once. The J gene is TRBJ2-5, the V gene TRBV2, with 12 bases fitting TRBD2. Germline CDR1 SNHLY, CDR2 FYNNEI. V trimming: 2 bases; J trimming: 5 bases; junction bases outside the gene matches: 3. CDR3 length: 15 residues. The CDR3 sequence: CASSERLAGEETQYF. CDR3 coding DNA: TGTGCCAGCAGTGAACGACTAGCGGGAGAGGAGACCCAGTACTTC.

This clonotype was detected only a few times. The J gene is TRBJ1-6, the V gene TRBV2; D might be TRBD1 (5 bases). Germline V lookup: CDR1 SNHLY, CDR2 FYNNEI. Trimming cost V 6 bases and J 8 bases, with 8 bases left between them. This CDR3 is 12 amino acids long. CDR3 residues: CASRRDDSPLHF. DNA of the CDR3: TGTGCCAGCAGGAGGGACGATTCACCCCTCCACTTT.

V usage is TRBV28 and J usage is TRBJ1-4; D is possibly TRBD1 (5 bases). Germline CDR1 MDHEN, CDR2 SYDVKM. The CDR3 contains 14 residues. Trimming cost V 1 base and J 5 bases, with 8 bases left between them. CDR3 sequence: CASSLLGDNEKLFF. As DNA, the CDR3 is TGTGCCAGCAGTTTATTGGGGGACAATGAAAAACTGTTTTTT.

This chain uses TRBV4-3 with TRBJ2-2; 7 nucleotides match TRBD1. CDR3 length equals 13 residues. Germline V gives CDR1 LGHNA, CDR2 YSLEER. V lost 4 bases to trimming and J lost 7 bases; unmatched junction nucleotides: 3. The CDR3 sequence is CASSLQGFGELFF. CDR3 DNA: TGCGCCAGCAGCCTACAGGGGTTCGGGGAGCTGTTTTTT.

The V gene is TRBV7-9, the J gene TRBJ2-5, with 8 positions matching TRBD1. Germline V gene data show CDR1 as SEHNR and CDR2 as FQNEAQ (reference sequence). The CDR3 totals 15 residues. Trimming took 5 bases from V and 7 from J; bases not matched to a gene: 12. CDR3 amino acids: CASSDDRGGYGTQYF. The CDR3 nucleotides are TGTGCCAGCAGCGATGACAGGGGAGGTTATGGGACCCAGTACTTC.

The V gene is TRBV14, the J gene TRBJ2-2, with TRBD1 matching 10 bases. The CDR3 is made up of 15 amino acids. Germline trimming cut 4 bases from V and 6 bases from J; bases unmatched to any gene: 5. Germline loops: CDR1 SGHDN, CDR2 FVKESK. CDR3 loop: CASSPGQGISGELFF. The CDR3 DNA follows: TGTGCCAGCAGCCCGGGACAGGGGATCTCCGGGGAGCTGTTTTTT.

J is TRBJ2-7 and V is TRBV20-1; D unresolved. The length of the CDR3 is 13 residues. V lost 3 bases, J lost 6 bases, and 15 bases lay in between. Germline-derived CDR1 and CDR2 are DFQATT and SNEGSKA (reference sequence). The CDR3, as DNA: TGCAGTGCTAGCCTTGACTGGGGTTTCGAGCAGTACTTC. It is translated as CSASLDWGFEQYF.